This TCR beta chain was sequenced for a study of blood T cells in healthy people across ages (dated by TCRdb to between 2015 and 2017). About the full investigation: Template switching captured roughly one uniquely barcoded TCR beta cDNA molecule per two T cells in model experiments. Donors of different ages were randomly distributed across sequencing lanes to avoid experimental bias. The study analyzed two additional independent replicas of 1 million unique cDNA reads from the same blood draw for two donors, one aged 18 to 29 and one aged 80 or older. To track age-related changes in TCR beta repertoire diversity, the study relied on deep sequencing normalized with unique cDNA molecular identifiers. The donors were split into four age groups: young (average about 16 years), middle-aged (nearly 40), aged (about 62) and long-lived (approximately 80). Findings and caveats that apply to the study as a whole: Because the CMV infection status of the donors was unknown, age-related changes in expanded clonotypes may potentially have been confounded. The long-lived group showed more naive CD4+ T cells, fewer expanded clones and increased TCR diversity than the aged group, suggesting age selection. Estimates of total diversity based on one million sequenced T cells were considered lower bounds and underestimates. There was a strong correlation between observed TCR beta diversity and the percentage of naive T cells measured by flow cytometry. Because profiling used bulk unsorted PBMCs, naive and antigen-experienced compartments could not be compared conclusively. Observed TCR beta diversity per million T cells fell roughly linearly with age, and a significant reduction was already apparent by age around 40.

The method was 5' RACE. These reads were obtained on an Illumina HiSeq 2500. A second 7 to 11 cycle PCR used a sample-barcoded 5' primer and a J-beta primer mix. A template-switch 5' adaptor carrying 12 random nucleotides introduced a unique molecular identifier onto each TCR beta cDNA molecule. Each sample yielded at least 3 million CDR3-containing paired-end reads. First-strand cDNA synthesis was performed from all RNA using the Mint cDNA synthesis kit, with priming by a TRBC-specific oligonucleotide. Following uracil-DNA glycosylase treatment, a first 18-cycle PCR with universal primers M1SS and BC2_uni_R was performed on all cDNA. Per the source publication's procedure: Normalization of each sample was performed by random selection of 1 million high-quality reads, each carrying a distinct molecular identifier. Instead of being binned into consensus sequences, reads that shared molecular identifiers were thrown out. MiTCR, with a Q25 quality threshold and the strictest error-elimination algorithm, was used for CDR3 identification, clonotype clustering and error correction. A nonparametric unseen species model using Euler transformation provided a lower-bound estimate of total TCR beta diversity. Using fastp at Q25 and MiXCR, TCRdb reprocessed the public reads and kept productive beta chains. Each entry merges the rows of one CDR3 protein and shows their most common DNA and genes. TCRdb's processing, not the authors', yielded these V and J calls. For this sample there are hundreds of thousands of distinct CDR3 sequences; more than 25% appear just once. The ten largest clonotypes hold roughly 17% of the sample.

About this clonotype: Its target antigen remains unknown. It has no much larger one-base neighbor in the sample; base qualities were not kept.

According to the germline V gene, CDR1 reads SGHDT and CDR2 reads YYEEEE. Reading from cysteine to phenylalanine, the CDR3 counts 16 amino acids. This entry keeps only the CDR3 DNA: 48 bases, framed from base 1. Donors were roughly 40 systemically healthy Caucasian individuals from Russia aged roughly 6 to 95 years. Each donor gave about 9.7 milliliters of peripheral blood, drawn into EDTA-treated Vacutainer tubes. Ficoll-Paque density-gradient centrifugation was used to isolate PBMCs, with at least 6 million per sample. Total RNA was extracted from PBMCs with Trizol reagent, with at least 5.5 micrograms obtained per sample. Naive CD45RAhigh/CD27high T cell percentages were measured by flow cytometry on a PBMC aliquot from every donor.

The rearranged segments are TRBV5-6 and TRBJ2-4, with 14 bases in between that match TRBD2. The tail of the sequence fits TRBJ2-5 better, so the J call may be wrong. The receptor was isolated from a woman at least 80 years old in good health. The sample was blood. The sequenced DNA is TGTGCCAGCAGCACCGGACTAGCGGGAGGAGGAGAGACCCAGTACTTC. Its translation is CASSTGLAGGGETQYF.